Listed here are 21 T cell receptor beta chains from one sample, sequenced in a study of cytomegalovirus exposure and HLA in healthy donors. Primers: 60 Vbeta forward and 13 Jbeta reverse. Clones were sequenced by immunoSEQ multiplex PCR, and TCRdb holds only the in-frame ones, with some missing. The sample holds about 200,000 clones, around 77% seen once. Sequencing was performed on PBMCs. All receptors come from a man aged 25-45 years in good health and CMV-seronegative.

The CDR3 spells CASSQLVRNEQFF. The DNA for the CDR3 is TGTGCCAGCAGCCAACTAGTGAGGAATGAGCAGTTCTTC. The chain joins TRBV14 to TRBJ2-1; unclear D gene. The CDR3 spans 13 residues. CDR1 is SGHDN and CDR2 is FVKESK in the germline V gene. V lost 2 bases and J 7 bases, leaving 9 bases between the germline ends.

The chain links TRBV5-1 to TRBJ2-7; no clear D. The V and J ends lost 0 bases and 4 bases respectively, with 17 bases between them. CDR3 length: 16 residues. Germline CDR1 SGHRS, CDR2 YFSETQ. CDR3 nucleotides: TGCGCCAGCAGCTTGGGCAGGTCGAGTATTTCATACGAGCAGTACTTC. This codes for CASSLGRSSISYEQYF.

The chain is built from TRBV11-2 and TRBJ2-7; a weak D match, TRBD2 (6 bases). The CDR3 loop spans 16 amino acids. Germline V gene lookup returns CDR1 SGHAT and CDR2 FQNNGV. V was shortened by 4 bases and J by 1 base, with 17 bases between the two germline ends. The CDR3 DNA reads as TGTGCCAGCAGCTCCCCGGGGCGGGATGCATCCTACGAGCAGTACTTC. This sequence encodes CASSSPGRDASYEQYF.

This rearrangement joins TRBV5-1 to TRBJ1-2, with D hard to call. With 0 bases removed from V and 8 bases from J, the gap between germline ends came to 11 bases. Germline lookup yields CDR1 SGHRS and CDR2 YFSETQ. The CDR3 extends over 13 amino acids. CDR3 protein: CASSLDPGEGYTF. In nucleotides, the CDR3 is TGCGCCAGCAGCTTGGATCCGGGAGAAGGCTACACCTTC.

The gene calls are TRBV2 and TRBJ2-7, with 7 bases that match TRBD2. The CDR3 runs to 13 residues. The V gene's germline CDR1 is SNHLY and CDR2 FYNNEI. With 8 bases clipped from V and 6 bases from J, the junction kept 10 bases outside the gene matches. The CDR3 loop reads CASQTSTNIEQYF. The DNA of the CDR3 is TGTGCCAGCCAGACTAGCACCAATATCGAGCAGTACTTC. The entire variable domain, with the rest obtained from reference TRBV2 and TRBJ2-7, is as follows: EPEVTQTPSHQVTQMGQEVILRCVPISNHLYFYWYRQILGQKVEFLVSFYNNEISEKSEIFDDQFSVERPDGSNFTLKIRSTKLEDSAMYFCASQTSTNIEQYFGPGTRLTVT.

V is TRBV28 and J is TRBJ2-7; tentative D call: TRBD2 (6 bases). V was cut by 4 bases and J by 0 bases, with 13 bases left in between. This CDR3 is built from 15 residues. The germline V gene encodes CDR1 MDHEN and CDR2 SYDVKM. CDR3 bases: TGTGCCAGCAGTTCCCTTGGAGGGGCCTCCTACGAGCAGTACTTC. Amino acids: CASSSLGGASYEQYF.

This rearrangement joins TRBV27 to TRBJ2-7, with TRBD2 matching over 10 bases. The germline gives CDR1 MNHEY, CDR2 SMNVEV (reference sequence). The length of the CDR3 is 14 residues. Germline trimming cut 6 bases from V and 2 bases from J; bases unmatched to any gene: 4. In DNA, the CDR3 is TGTGCCAGCAGGGCGACTAGCGGGCCCTACGAGCAGTACTTC. The encoded protein is CASRATSGPYEQYF.

The chain recombines TRBV2 with TRBJ1-1, with D unclear. In germline, CDR1 is SNHLY, CDR2 FYNNEI. The V end lost 7 bases, the J end lost 6 bases, and 9 bases lay between the germline ends. CDR3 length equals 11 residues. CDR3 loop: CASTEISEAFF. In nucleotides, the CDR3 is TGTGCCAGCACCGAGATTTCTGAAGCTTTCTTT.

This clone was observed a handful of times. The chain is built from TRBV7-9 and TRBJ1-2; D not resolved. The CDR3 loop spans 15 amino acids. Germline CDR1 is SEHNR and CDR2 is FQNEAQ (reference sequence). Deletions cut 2 bases from V and 5 bases from J, with 15 bases between. The CDR3 DNA reads as TGTGCCAGCAGCTTAATGGCTGGGGAGGAATATGGCTACACCTTC. This sequence encodes CASSLMAGEEYGYTF.

About this clone itself: This specimen includes other DNA sequences encoding the same CDR3. This chain links TRBV29-1 with TRBJ2-1; 7 bases line up with TRBD2. The trim removed 5 bases at V and 0 bases at J, leaving 4 bases unmatched. Germline loops: CDR1 SQVTM, CDR2 ANQGSEA. The CDR3 length is 14 residues. In DNA, the CDR3 is TGCAGCGTTTGGGGCGGGAGCTCCTACAATGAGCAGTTCTTC. This translates into CSVWGGSSYNEQFF.

This chain joins TRBV28 and TRBJ2-7, with D perhaps matching TRBD1 (6 bases). The CDR3 runs to 15 residues. V lost 4 bases and J 4 bases, leaving 17 bases between the germline ends. In germline, CDR1 is MDHEN, CDR2 SYDVKM. CDR3 nucleotides: TGTGCCAGCAGTTCCCCTTTTTATGGACAGTACGAGCAGTACTTC. It encodes CASSSPFYGQYEQYF. The variable domain in full, completed from reference TRBV28 and TRBJ2-7, reads DVKVTQSSRYLVKRTGEKVFLECVQDMDHENMFWYRQDPGLGLRLIYFSYDVKMKEKGDIPEGYSVSREKKERFSLILESASTNQTSMYLCASSSPFYGQYEQYFGPGTRLTVT.

The genes are TRBV27 and TRBJ1-6; D perhaps matches TRBD1 (5 bases). The germline CDR1 and CDR2 sequences are MNHEY and SMNVEV (reference sequence). V gave up 5 bases and J gave up 9 bases, with 26 bases separating them. The CDR3 is 18 amino acids. This chain's CDR3 is CASSLAGTAGLARSPLHF. CDR3 DNA: TGTGCCAGCAGTCTTGCCGGGACTGCAGGATTAGCTCGTTCACCCCTCCACTTT.

The chain employs TRBV28 and TRBJ2-7, with a tentative D call TRBD2 (5 bases). This CDR3 spans 14 amino acids. V gave up 5 bases and J gave up 2 bases, with 13 bases separating them. Germline CDR1 is MDHEN and CDR2 is SYDVKM. CDR3 region: CASSDYQAPYEQYF. CDR3 coding DNA: TGTGCCAGCAGTGACTATCAGGCTCCCTACGAGCAGTACTTC. Complete variable domain (other parts from reference TRBV28 and TRBJ2-7): DVKVTQSSRYLVKRTGEKVFLECVQDMDHENMFWYRQDPGLGLRLIYFSYDVKMKEKGDIPEGYSVSREKKERFSLILESASTNQTSMYLCASSDYQAPYEQYFGPGTRLTVT.

The chain combines TRBV5-1 with TRBJ2-1, with D possibly matching TRBD2 (5 bases). V was cut by 2 bases and J by 9 bases, with 12 bases left in between. Per the germline V gene, CDR1 is SGHRS and CDR2 is YFSETQ. This CDR3 has 13 amino acids. The CDR3 DNA reads TGCGCCAGCAGCTTCGGCCAGAGCGGTGAGCAGTTCTTC. Translating it yields CASSFGQSGEQFF.

The rearrangement uses TRBV11-1 and TRBJ2-1; the D gene is possibly TRBD1 (5 bases). Germline V gene data show CDR1 as SGHAT and CDR2 as FQDESV (reference sequence). Trimming pared 1 base from V and 6 bases from J, leaving 13 bases between. The CDR3 totals 15 residues. The CDR3 nucleotides are TGTGCCAGCAGCTTAGGATCAGGGTCGTCCAATGAGCAGTTCTTC. Its protein is CASSLGSGSSNEQFF.

For the CDR3, the DNA is TGTGCCAGCAGTTTCCAGGGGAAACAAGAGACCCAGTACTTC. Translation gives CASSFQGKQETQYF. The chain joins TRBV28 to TRBJ2-5, with D tentatively TRBD1 (6 bases). CDR1 and CDR2 from the germline V gene are MDHEN and SYDVKM. This CDR3 is built from 14 residues. The germline V and J ends were trimmed by 3 bases and 2 bases, with 10 bases remaining between them.

The V and J genes are TRBV6-5 and TRBJ2-5; TRBD1 matches at 10 bases. Matching the DNA end better, TRBJ2-7 makes the J call doubtful. CDR1 is MNHEY, CDR2 SVGAGI, per germline. This CDR3 contains 15 residues. CDR3 DNA sequence: TGTGCCAGCACTCTTGGTGGGACAGGGGCCTCCGAGCAGTACTTC. This gives the protein CASTLGGTGASEQYF.

Only one count was recorded for this clone. The V and J genes are TRBV19 and TRBJ1-4, with 7 bases lining up with TRBD1. Per germline, CDR1 LNHDA and CDR2 SQIVND (reference sequence). This CDR3 spans 14 amino acids. V was pared by 3 bases and J by 8 bases, with 6 bases of the junction left unmatched. CDR3 nucleotides: TGTGCCAGTAGTATGGAGGGGGCTTGGGAAAAACTGTTTTTT. Its protein is CASSMEGAWEKLFF. Full variable domain (rest looked up from reference TRBV19 and TRBJ1-4): DGGITQSPKYLFRKEGQNVTLSCEQNLNHDAMYWYRQDPGQGLRLIYYSQIVNDFQKGDIAEGYSVSREKKESFPLTVTSAQKNPTAFYLCASSMEGAWEKLFFGSGTQLSVL.

The chain links TRBV28 to TRBJ2-2; TRBD1 matches at 11 bases. CDR3 length: 18 amino acids. The ends lost 6 bases at V and 4 bases at J; junction bases unmatched: 13. Germline CDR1 reads MDHEN; CDR2 reads SYDVKM. The CDR3 coding sequence is TGTGCCAGCAGACTCACATACGGACAGGGGGCGGGCACCGGGGAGCTGTTTTTT. Encoded protein: CASRLTYGQGAGTGELFF.

This sequence joins TRBV2 and TRBJ1-1; D uncertain. Trimming stripped 5 bases from V and 1 base from J, with 14 bases between. In germline, CDR1 is SNHLY, CDR2 FYNNEI. CDR3 size: 15 residues. CDR3 region: CASSPSTTGNTEAFF. CDR3 bases: TGTGCCAGCAGTCCTAGTACGACTGGGAACACTGAAGCTTTCTTT.

The chain carries TRBV6-1 and TRBJ1-1; D unclear. Trimming cost V 3 bases and J 5 bases, with 4 bases left between them. The CDR3 consists of 11 residues. Germline CDR1 is MNHNS and CDR2 is SASEGT. CDR3 amino acids: CASSDLTEAFF. Written as DNA, the CDR3 is TGTGCCAGCAGTGATTTAACTGAAGCTTTCTTT.